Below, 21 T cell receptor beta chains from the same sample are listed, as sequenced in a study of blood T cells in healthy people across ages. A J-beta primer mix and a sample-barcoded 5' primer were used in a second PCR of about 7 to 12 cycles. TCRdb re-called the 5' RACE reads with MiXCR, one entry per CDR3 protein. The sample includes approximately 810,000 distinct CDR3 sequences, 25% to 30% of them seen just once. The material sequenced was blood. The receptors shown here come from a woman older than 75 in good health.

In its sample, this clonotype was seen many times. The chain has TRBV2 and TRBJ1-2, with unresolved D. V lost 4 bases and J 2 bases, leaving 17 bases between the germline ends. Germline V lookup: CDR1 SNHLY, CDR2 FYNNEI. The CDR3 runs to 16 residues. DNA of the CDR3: TGTGCCAGCAGTGTTGGAGAAAGTTTACTCAACTATGGCTACACCTTC. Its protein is CASSVGESLLNYGYTF.

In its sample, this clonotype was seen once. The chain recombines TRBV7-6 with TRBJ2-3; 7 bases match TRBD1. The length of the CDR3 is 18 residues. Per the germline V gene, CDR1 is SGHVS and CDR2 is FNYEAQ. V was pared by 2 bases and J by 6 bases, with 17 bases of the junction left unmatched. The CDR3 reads CASSLKDLGWETGDTQYF. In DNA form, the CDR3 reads TGTGCCAGCAGCTTAAAAGACCTGGGGTGGGAGACAGGGGATACGCAGTATTTT.

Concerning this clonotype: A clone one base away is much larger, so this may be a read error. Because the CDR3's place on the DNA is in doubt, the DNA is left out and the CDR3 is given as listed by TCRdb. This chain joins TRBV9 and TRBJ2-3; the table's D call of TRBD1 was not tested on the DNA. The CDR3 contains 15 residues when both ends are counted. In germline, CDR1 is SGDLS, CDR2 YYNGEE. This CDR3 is CASSVVGQGSDTRYF.

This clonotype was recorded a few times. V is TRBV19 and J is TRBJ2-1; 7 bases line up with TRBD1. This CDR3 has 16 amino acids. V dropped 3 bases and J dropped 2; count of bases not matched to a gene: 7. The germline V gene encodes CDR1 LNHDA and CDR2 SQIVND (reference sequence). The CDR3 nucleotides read TGTGCCAGTAGTATTTTTCCGGGACAGCCCTACAATGAGCAGTTCTTC. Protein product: CASSIFPGQPYNEQFF.

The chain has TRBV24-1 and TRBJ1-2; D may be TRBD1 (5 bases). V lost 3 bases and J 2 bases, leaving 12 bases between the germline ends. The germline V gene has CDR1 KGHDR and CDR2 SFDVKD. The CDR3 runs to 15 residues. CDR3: CATSDGNRLNYGYTF. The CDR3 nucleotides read TGTGCCACCAGTGATGGGAACAGGCTCAACTATGGCTACACCTTC.

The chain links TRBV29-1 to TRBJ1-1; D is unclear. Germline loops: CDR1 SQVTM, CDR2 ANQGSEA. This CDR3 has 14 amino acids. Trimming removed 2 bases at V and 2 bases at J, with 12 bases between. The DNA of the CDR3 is TGCAGCGTTGAATACTCGAGACCAAACACTGAAGCTTTCTTT. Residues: CSVEYSRPNTEAFF.

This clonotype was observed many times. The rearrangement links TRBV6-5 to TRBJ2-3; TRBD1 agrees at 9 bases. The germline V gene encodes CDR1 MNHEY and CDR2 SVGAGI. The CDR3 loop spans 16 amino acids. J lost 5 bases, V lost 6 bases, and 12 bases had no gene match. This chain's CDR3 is CASRVGTGPSGDTQYF. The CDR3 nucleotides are TGTGCCAGCAGGGTCGGGACAGGGCCCTCGGGAGATACGCAGTATTTT.

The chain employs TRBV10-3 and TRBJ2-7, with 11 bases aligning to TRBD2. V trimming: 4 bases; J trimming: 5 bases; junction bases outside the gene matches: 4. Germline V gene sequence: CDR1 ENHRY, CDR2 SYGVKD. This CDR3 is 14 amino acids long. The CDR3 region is CAISGLAGSHEQYF. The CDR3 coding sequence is TGTGCCATCAGTGGACTAGCGGGATCCCACGAGCAGTACTTC.

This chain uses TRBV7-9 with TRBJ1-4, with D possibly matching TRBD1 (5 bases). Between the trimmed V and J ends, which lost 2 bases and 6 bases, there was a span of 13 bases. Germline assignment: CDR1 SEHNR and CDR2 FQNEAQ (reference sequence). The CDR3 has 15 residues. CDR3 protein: CASSLMGGSDEKLFF. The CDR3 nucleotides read TGTGCCAGCAGCTTAATGGGGGGGAGTGATGAAAAACTGTTTTTT.

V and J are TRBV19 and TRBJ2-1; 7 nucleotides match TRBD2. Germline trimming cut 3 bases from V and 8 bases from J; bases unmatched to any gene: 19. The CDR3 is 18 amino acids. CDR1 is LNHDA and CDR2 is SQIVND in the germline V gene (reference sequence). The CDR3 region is CASSILGGGSLIPDEQFF. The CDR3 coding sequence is TGTGCCAGTAGTATTTTGGGGGGGGGTTCTTTAATCCCGGATGAGCAGTTCTTC.

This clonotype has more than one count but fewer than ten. The CDR3 region is CASSYGTQYYEQYF. The CDR3 DNA is TGTGCCAGCAGTTACGGGACACAATACTACGAGCAGTACTTC. The chain joins TRBV6-6 to TRBJ2-7, with a possible D match to TRBD1 (6 bases). This CDR3 is built from 14 residues. Trimming cost V 2 bases and J 3 bases, with 11 bases left between them. Germline lookup yields CDR1 MNHNY and CDR2 SVGAGI (reference sequence).

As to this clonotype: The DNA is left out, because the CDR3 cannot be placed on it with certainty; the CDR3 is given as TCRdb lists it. The CDR3 spells CASSRWTGVGTGANVRTF. The gene calls are TRBV6-2 or TRBV6-3 and TRBJ2-6; the D call TRBD1 from the table was never checked on the DNA. Termini included, the CDR3 measures 18 amino acids. Per the germline V gene, CDR1 is MNHEY and CDR2 is SVGEGT.

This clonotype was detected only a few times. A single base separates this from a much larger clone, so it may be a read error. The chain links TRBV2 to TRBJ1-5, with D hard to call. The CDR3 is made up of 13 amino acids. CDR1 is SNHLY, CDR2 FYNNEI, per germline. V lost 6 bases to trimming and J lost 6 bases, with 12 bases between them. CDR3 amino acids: CASRVTGVQPQHF. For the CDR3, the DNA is TGTGCCAGCAGGGTTACCGGGGTTCAGCCCCAGCATTTT.

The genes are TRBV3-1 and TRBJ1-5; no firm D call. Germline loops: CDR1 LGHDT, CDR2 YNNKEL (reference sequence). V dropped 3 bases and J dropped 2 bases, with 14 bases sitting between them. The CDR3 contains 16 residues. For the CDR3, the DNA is TGTGCCAGCAGCCAGACGGGTGCAGGAGGCAATCAGCCCCAGCATTTT. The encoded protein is CASSQTGAGGNQPQHF.

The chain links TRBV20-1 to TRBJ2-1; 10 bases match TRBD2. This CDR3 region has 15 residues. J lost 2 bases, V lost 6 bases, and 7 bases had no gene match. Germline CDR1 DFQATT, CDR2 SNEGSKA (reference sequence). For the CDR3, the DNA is TGCAGTGCGCCGGGTGGACTAGCGGCCTACAATGAGCAGTTCTTC. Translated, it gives CSAPGGLAAYNEQFF.

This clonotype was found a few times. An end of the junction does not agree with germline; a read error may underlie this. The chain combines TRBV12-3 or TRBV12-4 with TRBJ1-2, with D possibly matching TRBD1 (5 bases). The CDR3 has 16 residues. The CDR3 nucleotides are TGTGCCAGCTGTTTAGCAGAGGGGTGTATGAGAGGCGGCTACACCTTC. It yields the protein CASCLAEGCMRGGYTF.

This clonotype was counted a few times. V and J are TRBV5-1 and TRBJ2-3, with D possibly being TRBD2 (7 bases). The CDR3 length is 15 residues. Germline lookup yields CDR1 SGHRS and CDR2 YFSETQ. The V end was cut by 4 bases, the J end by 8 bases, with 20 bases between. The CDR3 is CASSDDVGGLGTQYF. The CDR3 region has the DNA TGCGCCAGCAGCGATGACGTGGGGGGGCTGGGTACGCAGTATTTT.

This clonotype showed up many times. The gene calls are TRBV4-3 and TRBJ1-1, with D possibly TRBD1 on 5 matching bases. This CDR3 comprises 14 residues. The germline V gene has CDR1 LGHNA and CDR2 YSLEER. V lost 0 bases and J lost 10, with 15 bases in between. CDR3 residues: CASSQDRGVRGAFF. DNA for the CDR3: TGCGCCAGCAGCCAAGATCGGGGGGTTCGAGGAGCTTTCTTT.

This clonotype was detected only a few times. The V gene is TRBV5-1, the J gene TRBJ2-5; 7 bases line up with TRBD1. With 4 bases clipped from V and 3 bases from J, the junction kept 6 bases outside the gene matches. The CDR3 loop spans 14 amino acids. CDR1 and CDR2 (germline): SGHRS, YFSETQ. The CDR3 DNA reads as TGCGCCAGCAGCAGGCAGGGGACAGAAGAGACCCAGTACTTC. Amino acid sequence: CASSRQGTEETQYF.

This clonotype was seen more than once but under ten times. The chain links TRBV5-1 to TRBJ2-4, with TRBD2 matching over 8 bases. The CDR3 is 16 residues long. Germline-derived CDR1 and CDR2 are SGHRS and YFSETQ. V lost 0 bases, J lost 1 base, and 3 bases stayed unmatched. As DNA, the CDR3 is TGCGCCAGCAGCTTGGAAGGCGGGGGGGCCAAAAACATTCAGTACTTC. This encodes CASSLEGGGAKNIQYF.

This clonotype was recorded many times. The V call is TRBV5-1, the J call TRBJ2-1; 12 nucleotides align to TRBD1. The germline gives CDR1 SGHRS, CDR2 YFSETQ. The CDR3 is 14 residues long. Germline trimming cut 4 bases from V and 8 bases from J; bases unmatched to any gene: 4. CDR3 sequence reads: CASSEGTGGDEQFF. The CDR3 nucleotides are TGCGCCAGCAGCGAAGGGACAGGGGGCGATGAGCAGTTCTTC.